A single T cell receptor beta chain is shown here with its context. This sample stems from a study of T cells after somatic rescue of genetic block. Clones were read by immunoSEQ multiplex PCR, and TCRdb kept only the in-frame ones, dropping some. The sample has 9,500 to 15,000 clones, 73% seen once. Trimming took off 2 bases at V and 2 bases at J, with 11 bases between the two ends. CDR1 and CDR2 from the germline V gene are MNHEY and SMNVEV (reference sequence). The CDR3 has 15 residues. The chain uses TRBV27 and TRBJ2-3; D unclear. The TCR comes from a boy younger than 18. Sample: peripheral blood mononuclear cells (PBMCs). This CDR3 is CASSLGLVNTDTQYF. As DNA, the CDR3 is TGTGCCAGCAGTTTAGGCCTAGTGAACACAGATACGCAGTATTTT.